These 22 T cell receptor beta chains share one sample of origin, sequenced in a study of T cells in Graves' hyperthyroidism and ophthalmopathy. TCR beta CDR3 regions were amplified from RNA. HTBI primers were employed in a first-round RT-PCR of the TCR CDR3. One entry per CDR3 protein results from TCRdb running MiXCR on the multiplex PCR reads. The sample consists of 300,000 to 450,000 distinct CDR3 sequences, approximately 15% of them appearing once. Sequenced input: blood. These receptors originate from a woman between 18 and 29 years old with Graves' hyperthyroidism that later progressed to Graves' ophthalmopathy.

There are many counts of this clonotype. J is TRBJ1-5 and V is TRBV12-3 or TRBV12-4; perhaps TRBD1 as D (6 bases). The CDR3 runs 13 residues. The V end lost 6 bases, the J end lost 8 bases, and 14 bases lay between the germline ends. For the CDR3, the DNA is TGTGCCAGCAGACTGGGGGGCAGAGAGCCCCAGCATTTT. It is translated as CASRLGGREPQHF.

This clonotype was observed many times. The chain is built from TRBV11-2 and TRBJ1-2, with D possibly being TRBD1 (6 bases). The CDR3 sequence is 15 residues long. The germline CDR1 and CDR2 sequences are SGHAT and FQNNGV. V shed 5 bases and J shed 3 bases, with 16 bases lying between them. The CDR3, as DNA: TGTGCCAGCAGCGCCCTCAGGGGTAGGGACTATGGCTACACCTTC. This encodes CASSALRGRDYGYTF. Combining the CDR3 with reference TRBV11-2 and TRBJ1-2 gives the whole variable domain EAGVAQSPRYKIIEKRQSVAFWCNPISGHATLYWYQQILGQGPKLLIQFQNNGVVDDSQLPKDRFSAERLKGVDSTLKIQPAKLEDSAVYLCASSALRGRDYGYTFGSGTRLTVV.

Ten or more counts support this clonotype. The CDR3 DNA follows: TGTGCCAGCAGTTTTGCAGGTCATGAGCAGTTCTTC. Encoded protein: CASSFAGHEQFF. The J gene is TRBJ2-1, the V gene TRBV12-3 or TRBV12-4; D ambiguous. V lost 3 bases and J lost 8, with 8 bases in between. The CDR3 contains 12 residues.

The table lists this clonotype with many counts. The V call is TRBV18, the J call TRBJ1-1, with D perhaps TRBD1 (5 bases). Trimming took off 3 bases at V and 4 bases at J, with 15 bases between the two ends. CDR1 KGHSH and CDR2 LQKENI come from the germline V gene. This CDR3 is built from 15 residues. The CDR3 region is CASSPPQGMGTEAFF. In DNA, the CDR3 is TGTGCCAGCTCACCTCCTCAGGGAATGGGCACTGAAGCTTTCTTT. Full variable domain (rest looked up from reference TRBV18 and TRBJ1-1): NAGVMQNPRHLVRRRGQEARLRCSPMKGHSHVYWYRQLPEEGLKFMVYLQKENIIDESGMPKERFSAEFPKEGPSILRIQQVVRGDSAAYFCASSPPQGMGTEAFFGQGTRLTVV.

This clonotype was observed many times. The V gene is TRBV6-6, the J gene TRBJ2-2, with D perhaps matching TRBD2 (5 bases). CDR1 is MNHNY, CDR2 SVGAGI, per germline (reference sequence). V was clipped by 2 bases and J by 6 bases, with 10 bases between them. The CDR3 runs to 14 residues. CDR3 nucleotides: TGTGCCAGCAGTTACGGAGCGGTCGCCGGGGAGCTGTTTTTT. This encodes CASSYGAVAGELFF.

This clonotype turned up a few times. The rearrangement joins TRBV5-1 to TRBJ1-6, with D unclear. The length of the CDR3 is 17 residues. Germline V gene lookup returns CDR1 SGHRS and CDR2 YFSETQ. Trimming pared 0 bases from V and 0 bases from J, leaving 10 bases between. The CDR3 region is CASSLGGKSSYNSPLHF. The DNA of the CDR3 is TGCGCCAGCAGCTTGGGAGGGAAAAGCTCCTATAATTCACCCCTCCACTTT.

Ten or more counts support this clonotype. The CDR3 here is CASSHPETGSYGYTF. For the CDR3, the DNA is TGTGCCAGCAGCCACCCAGAGACAGGGTCCTATGGCTACACCTTC. This chain joins TRBV3-1 and TRBJ1-2; 7 nucleotides line up with TRBD1. CDR1 and CDR2 from the germline V gene are LGHDT and YNNKEL (reference sequence). The CDR3 covers 15 residues. Germline trimming cut 3 bases from V and 4 bases from J; bases unmatched to any gene: 8.

This clonotype was recorded at least ten times. This sequence joins TRBV7-2 and TRBJ2-1, with 13 bases identical to TRBD2. From germline, CDR1 is SGHTA and CDR2 FQGNSA. The CDR3 extends over 17 amino acids. After removal of 5 bases from V and 2 bases from J, the junction contained 6 bases not matched to a gene. CDR3 DNA: TGTGCCAGCAGCAGACTAGCGGGAGGCGTTCCCTACAATGAGCAGTTCTTC. Encoded protein: CASSRLAGGVPYNEQFF.

The sample holds many counts of this clonotype. The J gene is TRBJ1-2, the V gene TRBV12-3 or TRBV12-4; unclear D gene. CDR3 length: 13 residues. V was trimmed by 4 bases and J by 8 bases, leaving 14 bases between them. CDR3 DNA sequence: TGTGCCAGCAGTTCCCCAGTAGGTGCGGGCTACACCTTC. This codes for CASSSPVGAGYTF.

The genes are TRBV7-9 and TRBJ2-1; 11 bases agree with TRBD2. The CDR3 consists of 18 residues. Germline V gene sequence: CDR1 SEHNR, CDR2 FQNEAQ (reference sequence). The V and J ends lost 0 bases and 12 bases, in that order; junction bases with no gene match: 16. The CDR3, as DNA: TGTGCCAGCAGCTTAGCCACTTCGAGTCAGACTAGCGGGATTGTGCAGTTCTTC. Its translation: CASSLATSSQTSGIVQFF.

At least ten counts were recorded for this clonotype. The chain has TRBV7-9 and TRBJ1-1, with 8 bases matching TRBD1. V shed 2 bases, J shed 1 base, and the junction held 3 bases outside the gene matches. Germline V gives CDR1 SEHNR, CDR2 FQNEAQ (reference sequence). The CDR3 has 15 residues. The CDR3 DNA sequence: TGTGCCAGCAGCTTATGGACAGGGAGGAACACTGAAGCTTTCTTT. Its protein product is CASSLWTGRNTEAFF.

This clonotype was recorded many times. CDR3 sequence reads: CASSRGGQPQHF. CDR3 bases: TGTGCCAGCAGCCGGGGGGGCCAGCCCCAGCATTTT. The rearrangement joins TRBV12-3 or TRBV12-4 to TRBJ1-5, with a tentative D call TRBD1 (6 bases). V lost 6 bases and J 7 bases, leaving 10 bases between the germline ends. This CDR3 has 12 amino acids.

In the case of this clonotype: This clone may be a read error of a much larger clone one base away. J is TRBJ2-3 and V is TRBV6-1; weak D call: TRBD1 (6 bases). This CDR3 has 16 amino acids. CDR1 and CDR2 (germline): MNHNS, SASEGT. The CDR3 nucleotides read TGTGCCAGCAGTGAAGTCCACAGGGTGATCACAGATATGCAGTATTTT. As protein: CASSEVHRVITDMQYF.

This clonotype came up many times. The chain combines TRBV20-1 with TRBJ2-3; 10 nucleotides match TRBD2. The trim removed 3 bases at V and 4 bases at J, leaving 4 bases unmatched. This CDR3 comprises 14 residues. Germline V lookup: CDR1 DFQATT, CDR2 SNEGSKA (reference sequence). The chain's CDR3 is CSASLAGVADTQYF. CDR3 DNA sequence: TGCAGTGCTAGCCTAGCGGGAGTCGCAGATACGCAGTATTTT.

This clonotype has just a few counts. A much larger clone differs by one base, so this may be a read error. This CDR3 fails to terminate in the conserved phenylalanine or tryptophan, so it likely reflects a read error. The chain carries TRBV28 and TRBJ1-1; D might be TRBD1 (6 bases). V lost 9 bases and J lost 1, with 18 bases in between. The CDR3 covers 15 residues. Per the germline V gene, CDR1 is MDHEN and CDR2 is SYDVKM. This chain's CDR3 is CASKDSSTQNTEAFL. CDR3 DNA sequence: TGTGCCAGTAAGGACAGCTCCACTCAGAACACTGAAGCTTTCCTT.

As concerns this clonotype: A junction end diverges from the germline sequence, so it may reflect a read error. The chain joins TRBV13 to TRBJ2-7; 14 bases are a match to TRBD2. The CDR3 contains 18 residues. The germline CDR1 and CDR2 sequences are PRHDT and FYEKMQ (reference sequence). The CDR3: CASSPGTSGRGLAYEQYF. The CDR3, as DNA: TGCGCCAGCAGCCCGGGGACTAGCGGGAGAGGCCTAGCTTACGAGCAGTACTTC.

This clonotype was counted ten times or more. The V gene is TRBV2, the J gene TRBJ2-7; D is unresolved. The V end was cut by 6 bases, the J end by 3 bases, with 3 bases between. This CDR3 comprises 10 residues. The germline gives CDR1 SNHLY, CDR2 FYNNEI. CDR3 loop: CASSGYEQYF. CDR3 coding DNA: TGTGCCAGCAGCGGCTACGAGCAGTACTTC.

This clonotype has at least ten counts. CDR3 protein: CASSPPGRYNEQFF. CDR3 DNA sequence: TGTGCCAGCTCACCCCCGGGAAGATACAATGAGCAGTTCTTC. The chain links TRBV18 to TRBJ2-1; weak D call: TRBD2 (5 bases). Trimming removed 3 bases from V and 4 bases from J, with 10 bases in between. Germline V gene lookup returns CDR1 KGHSH and CDR2 LQKENI. The CDR3 sequence is 14 residues long.

The V gene is TRBV9, the J gene TRBJ2-7, with 8 bases matching TRBD1. Looked up from germline, CDR1 is SGDLS and CDR2 is YYNGEE. J lost 2 bases, V lost 2 bases, and 6 bases had no gene match. The CDR3 covers 15 residues. The CDR3, as DNA: TGTGCCAGCAGCGTCCAGGACAGGGTTCCCTACGAGCAGTACTTC. As protein: CASSVQDRVPYEQYF. Based on the CDR3 plus reference TRBV9 and TRBJ2-7, the full variable domain is DSGVTQTPKHLITATGQRVTLRCSPRSGDLSVYWYQQSLDQGLQFLIQYYNGEERAKGNILERFSAQQFPDLHSELNLSSLELGDSALYFCASSVQDRVPYEQYFGPGTRLTVT.

This clonotype was observed at least ten times. The chain uses TRBV27 and TRBJ1-1; 7 nucleotides agree with TRBD1. CDR1 MNHEY and CDR2 SMNVEV come from the germline V gene (reference sequence). Germline trimming cut 5 bases from V and 0 bases from J; bases unmatched to any gene: 18. The CDR3 sequence is 19 residues long. The DNA for the CDR3 is TGTGCCAGCAGTCCCTTACTCGGACAGGTTGGATTTATGAACACTGAAGCTTTCTTT. Amino acid sequence: CASSPLLGQVGFMNTEAFF.

This clonotype was seen at least ten times. The gene calls are TRBV20-1 and TRBJ2-1; 9 positions agree with TRBD2. There are 14 residues in the CDR3. Germline loops: CDR1 DFQATT, CDR2 SNEGSKA (reference sequence). Losses at the gene ends were 4 bases for V and 7 bases for J; bases not matched to a gene: 8. The CDR3 spells CSAISGRRDNEQFF. The CDR3 region has the DNA TGCAGTGCTATAAGCGGGAGGAGGGATAATGAGCAGTTCTTC.

This clonotype was picked up many times. The J gene is TRBJ1-5, the V gene TRBV28; D unresolved. V shed 5 bases and J shed 6 bases, with 17 bases lying between them. The CDR3 length is 15 residues. Looked up from germline, CDR1 is MDHEN and CDR2 is SYDVKM. The CDR3, as DNA: TGTGCCAGCAGTCCCGCAGCGAAGAGGATTCAGCCCCAGCATTTT. Its translation: CASSPAAKRIQPQHF.